Listed here is a single T cell receptor (beta chain). Its antigen remains unidentified. Sequence at one end of the junction differs from germline and may be a read error. The CDR3 runs 13 residues. The V gene's germline CDR1 is SGHVS and CDR2 FQNEAQ. The sample belongs to a study of identical twins. Study findings and constraints: Beta out-of-frame sequences showed weaker excess sharing between twins. Recombination models fit unrelated individuals' TCR alpha sharing but underestimated twins'.

Carrying unique molecular identifiers, the cDNA also gained a universal primer site through template switching. TCRdb re-analysed the 5' RACE reads in MiXCR, keeping a single row per CDR3 protein. The data show 1.5 million to 2 million distinct CDR3 sequences, under 35% seen once. The origin of this receptor is a newborn girl in good health. Sequenced: cord blood. This chain connects TRBV7-8 to TRBJ2-3; D possibly corresponds to TRBD1 (5 bases). CDR3 loop: CTSSLGVTDTQYF. CDR3 sequence (DNA): TGTACCAGCAGCTTAGGGGTGACAGATACGCAGTATTTT.